A few counts support the clone carrying this T cell receptor (beta chain). Germline CDR1 reads GTSNPN; CDR2 reads SVGIG (reference sequence). V was clipped by 5 bases and J by 10 bases; unmatched bases: 13. This CDR3 is built from 14 residues. Amplified TCR beta CDR3 regions came from RNA transcripts. An initial round of RT-PCR targeting the TCR CDR3 relied on the HTBI primer set. TCRdb called the multiplex PCR reads again in MiXCR, with one record for every CDR3 protein. The sample shows approximately 600,000 distinct CDR3 sequences, 14% of them seen only once. This specimen comes from a study of T cells in Graves' hyperthyroidism and ophthalmopathy.

The TCR sequence derives from a young woman with Graves' ophthalmopathy. The chain has TRBV30 and TRBJ2-4; 8 bases agree with TRBD2. The sample consisted of blood. This chain's CDR3 is CAWGRAGAPGIQYF. CDR3 DNA sequence: TGTGCCTGGGGACGAGCGGGAGCGCCGGGAATTCAGTACTTC. Drawing the rest from reference TRBV30 and TRBJ2-4, the complete variable domain is SQTIHQWPATLVQPVGSPLSLECTVEGTSNPNLYWYRQAAGRGLQLLFYSVGIGQISSEVPQNLSASRPQDRQFILSSKKLLLSDSGFYLCAWGRAGAPGIQYFGAGTRLSVL.